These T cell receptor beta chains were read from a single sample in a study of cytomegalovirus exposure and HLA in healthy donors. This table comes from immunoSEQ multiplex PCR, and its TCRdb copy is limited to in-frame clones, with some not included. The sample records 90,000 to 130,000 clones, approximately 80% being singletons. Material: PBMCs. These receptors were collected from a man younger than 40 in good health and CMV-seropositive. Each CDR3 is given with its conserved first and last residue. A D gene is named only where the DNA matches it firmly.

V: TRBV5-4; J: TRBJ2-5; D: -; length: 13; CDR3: CASNPGLQETQYF
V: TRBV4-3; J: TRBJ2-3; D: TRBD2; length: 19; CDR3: CASSQQKTGLAGRTDTQYF
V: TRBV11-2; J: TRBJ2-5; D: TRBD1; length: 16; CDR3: CASSFTRDRGRETQYF
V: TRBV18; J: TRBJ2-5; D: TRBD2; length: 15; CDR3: CASSLDAGEEETQYF
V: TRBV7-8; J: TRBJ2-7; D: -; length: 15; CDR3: CASSLAGALIYEQYF
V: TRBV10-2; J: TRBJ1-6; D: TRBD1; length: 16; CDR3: CASSTPGTAPNSPLHF
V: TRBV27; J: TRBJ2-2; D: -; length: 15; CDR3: CASSLTLLGSGELFF
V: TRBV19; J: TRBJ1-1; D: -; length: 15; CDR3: CASSIVSGAVTEAFF
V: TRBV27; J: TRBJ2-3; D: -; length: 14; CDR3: CASSATTRVDTQYF
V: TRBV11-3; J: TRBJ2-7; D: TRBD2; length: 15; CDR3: CASSSLAGGRYEQYF
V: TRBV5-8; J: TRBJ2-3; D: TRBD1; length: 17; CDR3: CASNDLQGTLTTDTQYF
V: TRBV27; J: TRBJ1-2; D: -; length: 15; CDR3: CASSLSYGANYGYTF
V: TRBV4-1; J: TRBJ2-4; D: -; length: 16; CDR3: CASSQTVPLAKNIQYF
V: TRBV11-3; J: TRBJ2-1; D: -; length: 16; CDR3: CASSLRSGRGYNEQFF
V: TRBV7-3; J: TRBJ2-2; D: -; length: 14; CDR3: CASSLDRLSGELFF
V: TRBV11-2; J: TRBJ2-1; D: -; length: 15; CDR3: CASSLPDSSYNEQFF
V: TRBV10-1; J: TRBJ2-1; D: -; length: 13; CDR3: CASSTGGYNEQFF
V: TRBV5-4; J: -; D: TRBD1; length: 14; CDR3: CASSPDRVSGEQYF
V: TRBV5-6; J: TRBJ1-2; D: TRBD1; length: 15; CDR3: CASSLVWTGDYGYTF
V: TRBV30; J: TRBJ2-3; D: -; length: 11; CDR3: CACLPQDTQYF
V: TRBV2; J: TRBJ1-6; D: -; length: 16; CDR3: CASSEALVLQEAPLHF
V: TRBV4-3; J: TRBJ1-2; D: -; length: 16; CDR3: CASSQDTLQGNYGYTF
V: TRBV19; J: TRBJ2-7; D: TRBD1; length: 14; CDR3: CASQQDRGHYEQYF
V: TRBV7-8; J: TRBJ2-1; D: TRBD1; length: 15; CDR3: CASSIRDSYYNEQFF
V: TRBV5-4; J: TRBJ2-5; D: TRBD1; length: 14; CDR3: CASSPGTAQETQYF
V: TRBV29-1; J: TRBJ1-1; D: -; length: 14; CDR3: CSVAQQGPNTEAFF
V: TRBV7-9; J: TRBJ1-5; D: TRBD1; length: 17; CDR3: CASSRWDRERSNQPQHF
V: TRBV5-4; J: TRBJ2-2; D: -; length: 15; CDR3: CASSSFGGAIGELFF